A selection of T cell receptor beta chains follows, all from one sample in a study of response to subunit inactivated influenza vaccine. In TCRdb, the RT-PCR reads were re-called with MiXCR into one record per CDR3 protein. The sample shows around 150,000 distinct CDR3 sequences, roughly a tenth of them seen only once. Sequencing was performed on non-naive T cells sorted from PBMCs, taken about 40 days after vaccination. The receptors come from a man in his fifties or sixties who received an inactivated influenza vaccine. Each CDR3 is given with its conserved first and last residue. A D gene is named only where the DNA matches it firmly. Clone size is not always given. Where it is, it says once, few, many or a class for expanded clones.

cdr3_nt: TGTGCCAGCAGCTTGTCAGCGGGGGGCACTGGCAATGAGCAGTTCTTC
cdr3_aa: CASSLSAGGTGNEQFF
d_call: TRBD2
v_call: TRBV9
j_call: TRBJ2-1
clone_size: few

cdr3_nt: TGCGCCAGCAGCTTATCTGGAACCAGCTCCTACGAGCAGTACTTC
cdr3_aa: CASSLSGTSSYEQYF
d_call: NA
v_call: TRBV5-1
j_call: TRBJ2-7
clone_size: many

cdr3_nt: TGCGCCAGCAGAAGCGGGGGGAACCAAGAGACCCAGTACTTC
cdr3_aa: CASRSGGNQETQYF
d_call: TRBD2
v_call: TRBV4-1
j_call: TRBJ2-5
clone_size: many

cdr3_nt: TGTGCCAGCAGCTTAGCGTTTGGGGCGCGGTACGAGCAGTACTTC
cdr3_aa: CASSLAFGARYEQYF
d_call: NA
v_call: TRBV7-6
j_call: TRBJ2-7
clone_size: NA

cdr3_nt: TGTGCCAGCAGCTTAGAGGGAGCGGATACGCAGTATTTT
cdr3_aa: CASSLEGADTQYF
d_call: NA
v_call: TRBV7-2
j_call: TRBJ2-3
clone_size: NA

cdr3_nt: TGTGCCAGCAGGCTAACCACCTCTTCCTACGAGCAGTACTTC
cdr3_aa: CASRLTTSSYEQYF
d_call: NA
v_call: TRBV28
j_call: TRBJ2-7
clone_size: few

cdr3_nt: TGTGCCAGCAGGGAAACTGCCAAATCGAACACCGGGGAGCTGTTTTTT
cdr3_aa: CASRETAKSNTGELFF
d_call: NA
v_call: TRBV28
j_call: TRBJ2-2
clone_size: NA

cdr3_nt: TGTGCCAGCAGCCGGACAACCTACTCTGGGGCCAACGTCCTGACTTTC
cdr3_aa: CASSRTTYSGANVLTF
d_call: NA
v_call: TRBV2
j_call: TRBJ2-6
clone_size: NA

cdr3_nt: TGTGCCAGCAGTTTATCGGGTTTCACTGAAGCTTTCTTT
cdr3_aa: CASSLSGFTEAFF
d_call: NA
v_call: TRBV27
j_call: TRBJ1-1
clone_size: few

cdr3_nt: TGTGCCAGCAGCTTGGTTCGGGATGGCTACACCTTC
cdr3_aa: CASSLVRDGYTF
d_call: NA
v_call: TRBV5-6
j_call: TRBJ1-2
clone_size: few

cdr3_nt: TGTGCCAGCAGTTACGTCGGGGGCTCGTACCAAGAGACCCAGTACTTC
cdr3_aa: CASSYVGGSYQETQYF
d_call: NA
v_call: TRBV6-2/TRBV6-3
j_call: TRBJ2-5
clone_size: few

cdr3_nt: TGCGCCAGCAGCGCAACGGGGGCGTCTATCGAGCAGTTCTTC
cdr3_aa: CASSATGASIEQFF
d_call: NA
v_call: TRBV5-1
j_call: TRBJ2-1
clone_size: many

cdr3_nt: TGTGCCAGCAGGTGGACAGGGGACACTGAAGCTTTCTTT
cdr3_aa: CASRWTGDTEAFF
d_call: TRBD1
v_call: TRBV2
j_call: TRBJ1-1
clone_size: few

cdr3_nt: TGTGCCAGCAGCTTAGACATACGCGGCACTGAAGCTTTCTTT
cdr3_aa: CASSLDIRGTEAFF
d_call: NA
v_call: TRBV7-2
j_call: TRBJ1-1
clone_size: NA

cdr3_nt: TGTGCCAGCAGCTTAGGACAGAAAGGTAGCGAGCAGTACTTC
cdr3_aa: CASSLGQKGSEQYF
d_call: NA
v_call: TRBV7-2
j_call: TRBJ2-7
clone_size: many

cdr3_nt: TGCGCCAGCAGCTTGCGGATTTCGACTAGCGGGAGTCCCGGGGAGCTGTTTTTT
cdr3_aa: CASSLRISTSGSPGELFF
d_call: TRBD2
v_call: TRBV5-1
j_call: TRBJ2-2
clone_size: many

cdr3_nt: TGTGCCAGCAGCTTAGATGCCAGGGCCAGCTCCTACAATGAGCAGTTCTTC
cdr3_aa: CASSLDARASSYNEQFF
d_call: NA
v_call: TRBV11-2
j_call: TRBJ2-1
clone_size: NA

cdr3_nt: TGTGCCAGCAGTGCAGGGACAGGGGTTGGATACAATGAGCAGTTCTTC
cdr3_aa: CASSAGTGVGYNEQFF
d_call: TRBD1
v_call: TRBV6-1
j_call: TRBJ2-1
clone_size: few

cdr3_nt: TGTGCCATCACTGAGGGAACCGGCGGCTACACCTTC
cdr3_aa: CAITEGTGGYTF
d_call: NA
v_call: TRBV10-3
j_call: TRBJ1-2
clone_size: NA

cdr3_nt: TGTGCCAGCAGTGCTGGGAGCAATGAGCAGTTCTTC
cdr3_aa: CASSAGSNEQFF
d_call: NA
v_call: TRBV25-1
j_call: TRBJ2-1
clone_size: many

cdr3_nt: TGCGCCAGCAGCTTGGGGCAGGTTCGAGCTGGAAACACCATATATTTT
cdr3_aa: CASSLGQVRAGNTIYF
d_call: NA
v_call: TRBV5-1
j_call: TRBJ1-3
clone_size: NA

cdr3_nt: TGTGCCAGCAGCGTGGGTGGAGGGGGGGGGAACAATGAGCAGTTCTTC
cdr3_aa: CASSVGGGGGNNEQFF
d_call: NA
v_call: TRBV9
j_call: TRBJ2-1
clone_size: NA

cdr3_nt: TGCGCCAGCAGCCAACGGTTAGCGGGGGTGTCCTACAATGAGCAGTTCTTC
cdr3_aa: CASSQRLAGVSYNEQFF
d_call: TRBD2
v_call: TRBV4-1
j_call: TRBJ2-1
clone_size: NA

cdr3_nt: TGCGCCAGCAGCTTGGATCGTCTAGAAGGGGAGTACTTC
cdr3_aa: CASSLDRLEGEYF
d_call: NA
v_call: TRBV5-1
j_call: TRBJ2-7
clone_size: NA

cdr3_nt: TGTGCCACCAGCAGAGTCGGCGGTCTCACAGATACGCAGTATTTT
cdr3_aa: CATSRVGGLTDTQYF
d_call: NA
v_call: TRBV15
j_call: TRBJ2-3
clone_size: few

cdr3_nt: TGTGCCAGCAGCTTGGGGCATAGCAATCAGCCCCAGCATTTT
cdr3_aa: CASSLGHSNQPQHF
d_call: NA
v_call: TRBV5-6
j_call: TRBJ1-5
clone_size: NA

cdr3_nt: TGTGCCAGCAGCCAAGGTCCAGGGGGAGAGCAGTACTTC
cdr3_aa: CASSQGPGGEQYF
d_call: TRBD1
v_call: TRBV3-1
j_call: TRBJ2-7
clone_size: NA

cdr3_nt: TGCGCCAGCAGCTTGGCGGCGGGGTCAGGGTACGAGCAGTACTTC
cdr3_aa: CASSLAAGSGYEQYF
d_call: NA
v_call: TRBV5-1
j_call: TRBJ2-7
clone_size: many

cdr3_nt: TGCAGTGCCAGGCCCAGGAACAAGGGCTCCTACGAGCAGTACTTC
cdr3_aa: CSARPRNKGSYEQYF
d_call: NA
v_call: TRBV20-1
j_call: TRBJ2-7
clone_size: NA

cdr3_nt: TGCAGTGCTAGAGATCGGGACAGGGGAAATTCACCCCTCCACTTT
cdr3_aa: CSARDRDRGNSPLHF
d_call: TRBD1
v_call: TRBV20-1
j_call: TRBJ1-6
clone_size: few

cdr3_nt: TGTGCCAGCAGTTCCCTTGAGGTTAGCGGGAGCACAGATACGCAGTATTTT
cdr3_aa: CASSSLEVSGSTDTQYF
d_call: TRBD2
v_call: TRBV28
j_call: TRBJ2-3
clone_size: NA

cdr3_nt: TGTGCCAGCAGCTTAGATCCGGCTGGAAACACCATATATTTT
cdr3_aa: CASSLDPAGNTIYF
d_call: NA
v_call: TRBV7-6
j_call: TRBJ1-3
clone_size: many

cdr3_nt: TGTGCCAGCAGCGGGAGAGGGGACGGCTACACCTTC
cdr3_aa: CASSGRGDGYTF
d_call: NA
v_call: TRBV9
j_call: TRBJ1-2
clone_size: NA

cdr3_nt: TGCGCCAGCAGCCAAGGTCTAGCGGGAGTTACCGGGGAGCTGTTTTTT
cdr3_aa: CASSQGLAGVTGELFF
d_call: TRBD2
v_call: TRBV4-3
j_call: TRBJ2-2
clone_size: NA

cdr3_nt: TGTGCCAGCAGTTTCGGACTAGCGGGGGGCCAAGAGACCCAGTACTTC
cdr3_aa: CASSFGLAGGQETQYF
d_call: TRBD2
v_call: TRBV6-5
j_call: TRBJ2-5
clone_size: few

cdr3_nt: TGTGCTAGCAGCTTAAGAGGGTACAATGAGCAGTTCTTC
cdr3_aa: CASSLRGYNEQFF
d_call: NA
v_call: TRBV7-7
j_call: TRBJ2-1
clone_size: many

cdr3_nt: TGCAGTGCTAGAGACCCGAGCGGCACAGATACGCAGTATTTT
cdr3_aa: CSARDPSGTDTQYF
d_call: NA
v_call: TRBV20-1
j_call: TRBJ2-3
clone_size: many

cdr3_nt: TGTGCCAGCTCACCCTCCCTCTTCCTAAGCTACGAGCAGTACTTC
cdr3_aa: CASSPSLFLSYEQYF
d_call: NA
v_call: TRBV18
j_call: TRBJ2-7
clone_size: NA

cdr3_nt: TGTGCCAGCAGCCGGACAACCGGGGAGCTGTTTTTT
cdr3_aa: CASSRTTGELFF
d_call: NA
v_call: TRBV25-1
j_call: TRBJ2-2
clone_size: few

cdr3_nt: TGTGCCAGCATAGGACAGGGGGCCTACAATGAGCAGTTCTTC
cdr3_aa: CASIGQGAYNEQFF
d_call: TRBD1
v_call: TRBV25-1
j_call: TRBJ2-1
clone_size: few

cdr3_nt: TGCGCCAGCAGCTTGGACAGTTCCTACAATGAGCAGTTCTTC
cdr3_aa: CASSLDSSYNEQFF
d_call: NA
v_call: TRBV5-1
j_call: TRBJ2-1
clone_size: few

cdr3_nt: TGCAGTGCTACACCCGGACAGGGGGTCGTCGGCAATCAGCCCCAGCATTTT
cdr3_aa: CSATPGQGVVGNQPQHF
d_call: TRBD1
v_call: TRBV20-1
j_call: TRBJ1-5
clone_size: few

cdr3_nt: TGTGCCAGCAGCTTAGTGGCGGGGGCTGGAAATGAGCAGTTCTTC
cdr3_aa: CASSLVAGAGNEQFF
d_call: NA
v_call: TRBV7-2
j_call: TRBJ2-1
clone_size: NA

cdr3_nt: TGTGCCAGCAGCTTTAAAGGCCCAGATACGCAGTATTTT
cdr3_aa: CASSFKGPDTQYF
d_call: NA
v_call: TRBV7-9
j_call: TRBJ2-3
clone_size: many

cdr3_nt: TGTGCCTGGAGTGGCGGCGAGGCGGGGGGCGCCTACAATGAGCAGTTCTTC
cdr3_aa: CAWSGGEAGGAYNEQFF
d_call: TRBD2
v_call: TRBV30
j_call: TRBJ2-1
clone_size: NA

cdr3_nt: TGTGCCAGCAGTGTATACCAACGGGAGGGCCTCTACAATGAGCAGTTCTTC
cdr3_aa: CASSVYQREGLYNEQFF
d_call: TRBD2
v_call: TRBV6-1
j_call: TRBJ2-1
clone_size: few

cdr3_nt: TGTGCCAGCAGCTCGGTGGGGGCCCACCTCTACAATGAGCAGTTCTTC
cdr3_aa: CASSSVGAHLYNEQFF
d_call: NA
v_call: TRBV28
j_call: TRBJ2-1
clone_size: many